The clone carrying this T cell receptor (beta chain) was found a few times. Its target is not known. 60 Vbeta and 13 Jbeta primers were used in PCR. In the original workflow: As a later analysis found, there were about 80 million unique TCR beta chains, of which some 10 million were shared. The protocol was immunoSEQ multiplex PCR, while the TCRdb copy is restricted to in-frame clones and leaves out a portion. V and J calls and clone size are copied from that table; D and trimming were computed from the DNA. The sample consists of 150,000 or so clones, under 90% of them appearing once. This record belongs to a study of cytomegalovirus exposure and HLA in healthy donors. Findings and caveats of the study: Exclusion as indistinguishable affected some V segments, including TRBV6-2 and TRBV6-3. It was shown in a later analysis that HLA-associated TCR beta chains were more clonally expanded than other, equally common chains. The study flagged some 170 TCR beta chains as cytomegalovirus-associated.

The CDR3 runs to 14 residues. Trimming stripped 4 bases from V and 1 base from J, with 11 bases between. The germline V gene encodes CDR1 MNHEY and CDR2 SMNVEV (reference sequence). Input material: PBMCs. The V and J genes are TRBV27 and TRBJ2-7; maybe TRBD2 (5 bases). This sequence originates from a male donor in good health and CMV-seronegative. CDR3 nucleotide sequence: TGTGCCAGCAGTTCAAACGGGATGTCCTACGAGCAGTACTTC. It specifies CASSSNGMSYEQYF.